This T cell receptor (beta chain) was sequenced during a study of blood T cell repertoires in COVID-19. Whole-study context: Specimens from acute and convalescent COVID-19 originated in the United States, Italy and Spain. From T cells, B-cell-depleted T cells, or PBMCs came the material, which was cDNA or gDNA.

After removal of 4 bases from V and 9 bases from J, the junction contained 8 bases not matched to a gene. This CDR3 is 16 amino acids long. Germline CDR1 reads LNHDA; CDR2 reads SQIVND (reference sequence). In the original workflow: Reference gene primer amplification yielded estimated nucleated cell counts. Sequenced by immunoSEQ multiplex PCR; TCRdb stores in-frame clones only, minus some. V and J calls and clone size are those listed in that table; D and trimming were worked out from the DNA. In the table there are about 270,000 clones, around 82% of which are singletons. The J gene is TRBJ2-1, the V gene TRBV19, with 14 bases matching TRBD2. Material for sequencing was peripheral blood. This receptor was obtained from a woman aged 18-29 years with acute or convalescent COVID-19. The chain's CDR3 is CASSTIETSGRAEQFF. CDR3 in DNA: TGTGCCAGTAGTACTATCGAGACTAGCGGGAGGGCTGAGCAGTTCTTC.